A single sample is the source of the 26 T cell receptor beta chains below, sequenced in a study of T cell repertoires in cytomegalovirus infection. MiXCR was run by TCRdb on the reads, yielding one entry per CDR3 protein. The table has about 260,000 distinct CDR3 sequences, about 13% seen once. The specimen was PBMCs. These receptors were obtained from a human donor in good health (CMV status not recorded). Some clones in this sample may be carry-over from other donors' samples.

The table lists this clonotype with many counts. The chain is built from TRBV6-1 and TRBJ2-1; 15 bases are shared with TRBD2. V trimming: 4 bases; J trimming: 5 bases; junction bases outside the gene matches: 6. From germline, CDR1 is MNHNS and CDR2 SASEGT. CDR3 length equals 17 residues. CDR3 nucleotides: TGTGCCAGCAGTGCCGGGACTAGCGGGGGGTACCACAATGAGCAGTTCTTC. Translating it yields CASSAGTSGGYHNEQFF.

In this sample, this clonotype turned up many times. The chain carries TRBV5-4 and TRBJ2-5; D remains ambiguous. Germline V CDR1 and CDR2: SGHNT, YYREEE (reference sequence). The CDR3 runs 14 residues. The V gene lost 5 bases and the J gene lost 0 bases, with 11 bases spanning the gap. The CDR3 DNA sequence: TGTGCCAGCAGACGGAACACGTACCAAGAGACCCAGTACTTC. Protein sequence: CASRRNTYQETQYF.

This CDR3 is CSVVWGNSYEQYF. The CDR3 nucleotides read TGCAGCGTTGTATGGGGCAACTCCTACGAGCAGTACTTC. The rearrangement links TRBV29-1 to TRBJ2-7, with a weak D call TRBD1 (5 bases). The germline CDR1 and CDR2 sequences are SQVTM and ANQGSEA. V was pared by 4 bases and J by 0 bases, with 10 bases between. CDR3 size: 13 residues.

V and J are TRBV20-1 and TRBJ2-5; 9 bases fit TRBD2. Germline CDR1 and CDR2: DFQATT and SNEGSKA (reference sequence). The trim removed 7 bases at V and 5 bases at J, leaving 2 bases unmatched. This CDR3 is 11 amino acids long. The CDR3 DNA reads TGCAGTGAGACTAGCGGTGAGACCCAGTACTTC. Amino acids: CSETSGETQYF.

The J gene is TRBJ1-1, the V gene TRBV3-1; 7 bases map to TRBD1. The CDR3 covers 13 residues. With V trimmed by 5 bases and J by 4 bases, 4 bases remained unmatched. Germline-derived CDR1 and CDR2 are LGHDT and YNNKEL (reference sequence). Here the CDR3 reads CASSYRGGTEAFF. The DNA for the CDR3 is TGTGCCAGCAGCTACAGGGGAGGCACTGAAGCTTTCTTT.

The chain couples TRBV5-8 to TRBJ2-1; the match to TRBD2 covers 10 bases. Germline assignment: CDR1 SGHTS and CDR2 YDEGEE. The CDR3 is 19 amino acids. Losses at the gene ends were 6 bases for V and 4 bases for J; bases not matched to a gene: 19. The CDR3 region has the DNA TGTGCCAGCATCGCGGGTTGGGGGCTGACTAGCGGGCTTTACAATGAGCAGTTCTTC. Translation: CASIAGWGLTSGLYNEQFF.

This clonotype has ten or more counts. The CDR3: CASSLANRGQPQHF. The CDR3 DNA is TGTGCCAGCAGCTTAGCCAACCGGGGTCAGCCCCAGCATTTT. V is TRBV7-2 and J is TRBJ1-5; D gene unclear. Germline lookup yields CDR1 SGHTA and CDR2 FQGNSA. The V end was cut by 0 bases, the J end by 6 bases, with 9 bases between. The CDR3 length is 14 residues. The full variable domain, completed using reference TRBV7-2 and TRBJ1-5, is GAGVSQSPSNKVTEKGKDVELRCDPISGHTALYWYRQSLGQGLEFLIYFQGNSAPDKSGLPSDRFSAERTGGSVSTLTIQRTQQEDSAVYLCASSLANRGQPQHFGDGTRLSIL.

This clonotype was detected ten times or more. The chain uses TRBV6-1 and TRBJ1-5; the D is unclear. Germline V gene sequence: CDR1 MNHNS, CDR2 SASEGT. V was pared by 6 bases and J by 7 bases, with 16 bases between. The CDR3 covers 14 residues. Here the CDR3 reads CASRSRPRGQPQHF. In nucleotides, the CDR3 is TGTGCCAGCAGGAGCCGCCCTCGTGGCCAGCCCCAGCATTTT.

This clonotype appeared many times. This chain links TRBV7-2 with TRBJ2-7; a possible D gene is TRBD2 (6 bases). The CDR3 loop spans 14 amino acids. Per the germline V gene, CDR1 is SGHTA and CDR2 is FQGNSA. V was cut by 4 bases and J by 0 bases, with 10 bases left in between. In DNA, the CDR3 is TGTGCCAGCAGCTCGGCGGGGAACTCCTACGAGCAGTACTTC. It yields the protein CASSSAGNSYEQYF. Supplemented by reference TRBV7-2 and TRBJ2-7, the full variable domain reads GAGVSQSPSNKVTEKGKDVELRCDPISGHTALYWYRQSLGQGLEFLIYFQGNSAPDKSGLPSDRFSAERTGGSVSTLTIQRTQQEDSAVYLCASSSAGNSYEQYFGPGTRLTVT.

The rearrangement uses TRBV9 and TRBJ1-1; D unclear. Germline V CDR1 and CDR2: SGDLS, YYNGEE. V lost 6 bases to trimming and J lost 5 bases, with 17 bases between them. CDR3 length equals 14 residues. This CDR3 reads CASTTDLVTTEAFF. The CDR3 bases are TGTGCCAGCACCACGGATTTGGTGACAACTGAAGCTTTCTTT. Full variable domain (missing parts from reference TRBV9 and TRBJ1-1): DSGVTQTPKHLITATGQRVTLRCSPRSGDLSVYWYQQSLDQGLQFLIQYYNGEERAKGNILERFSAQQFPDLHSELNLSSLELGDSALYFCASTTDLVTTEAFFGQGTRLTVV.

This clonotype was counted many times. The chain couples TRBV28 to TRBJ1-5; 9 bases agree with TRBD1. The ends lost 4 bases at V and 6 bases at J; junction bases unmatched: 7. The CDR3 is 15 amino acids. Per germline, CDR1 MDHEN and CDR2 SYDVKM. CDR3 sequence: CASSSPGQGRQPQHF. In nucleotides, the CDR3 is TGTGCCAGCAGTTCCCCGGGACAGGGTCGTCAGCCCCAGCATTTT.

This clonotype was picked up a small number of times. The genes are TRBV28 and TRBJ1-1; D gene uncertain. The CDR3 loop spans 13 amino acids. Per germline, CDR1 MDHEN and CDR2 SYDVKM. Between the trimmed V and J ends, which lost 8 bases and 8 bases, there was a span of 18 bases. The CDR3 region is CASYTLLGAEAFF. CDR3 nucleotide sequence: TGTGCCAGCTATACTCTTCTCGGCGCCGAAGCTTTCTTT.

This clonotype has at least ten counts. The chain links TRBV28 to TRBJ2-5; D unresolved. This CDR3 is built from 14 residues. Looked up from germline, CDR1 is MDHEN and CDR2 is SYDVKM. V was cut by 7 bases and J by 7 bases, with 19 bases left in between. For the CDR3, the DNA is TGTGCCAGCACCCCGGACGAAGGCGATGGGACCCAGTACTTC. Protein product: CASTPDEGDGTQYF.

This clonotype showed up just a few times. CDR3 amino acids: CASSRHRSNQPQHF. The CDR3, as DNA: TGTGCCAGCAGCCGACATAGGAGCAATCAGCCCCAGCATTTT. The chain combines TRBV28 with TRBJ1-5; no firm D call. This CDR3 comprises 14 residues. V lost 6 bases, J lost 1 base, and 10 bases lay in between. The germline gives CDR1 MDHEN, CDR2 SYDVKM. Full variable domain (outside the CDR3, taken from reference TRBV28 and TRBJ1-5): DVKVTQSSRYLVKRTGEKVFLECVQDMDHENMFWYRQDPGLGLRLIYFSYDVKMKEKGDIPEGYSVSREKKERFSLILESASTNQTSMYLCASSRHRSNQPQHFGDGTRLSIL.

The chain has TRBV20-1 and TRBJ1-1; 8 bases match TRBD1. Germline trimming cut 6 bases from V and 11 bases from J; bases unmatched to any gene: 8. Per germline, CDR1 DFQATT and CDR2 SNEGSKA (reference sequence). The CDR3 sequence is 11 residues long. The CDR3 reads CSAPGQGKAFF. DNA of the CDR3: TGCAGTGCCCCAGGACAGGGAAAGGCTTTCTTT.

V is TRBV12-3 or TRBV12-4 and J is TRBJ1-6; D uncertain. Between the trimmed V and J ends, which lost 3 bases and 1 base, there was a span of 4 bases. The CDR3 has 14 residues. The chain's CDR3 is CASSLISYNSPLHF. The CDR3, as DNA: TGTGCCAGCAGTTTGATTTCCTATAATTCACCCCTCCACTTT.

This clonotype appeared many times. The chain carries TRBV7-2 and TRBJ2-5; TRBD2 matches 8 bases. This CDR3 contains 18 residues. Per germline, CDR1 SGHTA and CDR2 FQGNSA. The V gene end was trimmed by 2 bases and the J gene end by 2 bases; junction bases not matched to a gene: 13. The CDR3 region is CASSLYPRGGKPQETQYF. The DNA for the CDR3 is TGTGCCAGCAGCTTATACCCCCGGGGGGGGAAACCTCAAGAGACCCAGTACTTC.

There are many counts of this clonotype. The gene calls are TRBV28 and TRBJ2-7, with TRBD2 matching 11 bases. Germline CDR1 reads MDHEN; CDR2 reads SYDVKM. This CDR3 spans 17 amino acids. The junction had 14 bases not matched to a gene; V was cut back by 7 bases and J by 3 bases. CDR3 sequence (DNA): TGTGCCAGCACCAGTAGCGGGAGGGCCCCTCGATTCTACGAGCAGTACTTC. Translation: CASTSSGRAPRFYEQYF.

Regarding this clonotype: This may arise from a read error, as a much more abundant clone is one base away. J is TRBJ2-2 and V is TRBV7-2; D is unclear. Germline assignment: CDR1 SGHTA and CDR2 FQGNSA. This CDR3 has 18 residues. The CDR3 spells CASSLDMFGVMNNGELFF. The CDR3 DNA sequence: TGTGCCAGCAGCTTAGACATGTTCGGCGTAATGAACAACGGGGAGCTGTTTTTT.

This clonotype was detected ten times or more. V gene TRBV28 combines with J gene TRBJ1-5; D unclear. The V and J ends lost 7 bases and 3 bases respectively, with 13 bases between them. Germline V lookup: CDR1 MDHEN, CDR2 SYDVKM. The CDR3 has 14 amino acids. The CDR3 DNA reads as TGTGCCAGCATTTTGCGGGCGGCCAATCAGCCCCAGCATTTT. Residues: CASILRAANQPQHF.

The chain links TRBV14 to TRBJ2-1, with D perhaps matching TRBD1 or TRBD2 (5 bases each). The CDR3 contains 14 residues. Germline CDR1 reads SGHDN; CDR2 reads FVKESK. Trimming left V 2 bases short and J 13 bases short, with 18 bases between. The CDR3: CASSQPGTLKKQFF. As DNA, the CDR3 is TGTGCCAGCAGCCAACCCGGGACCCTTAAGAAACAGTTCTTC.

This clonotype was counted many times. The CDR3 nucleotides read TGTGCCAGCAGTTACTTACTGACAGGGGAGCAGTACTTC. Its translation: CASSYLLTGEQYF. The gene calls are TRBV6-6 and TRBJ2-7, with 7 nucleotides matching TRBD1. The CDR3 has 13 residues. CDR1 MNHNY and CDR2 SVGAGI come from the germline V gene (reference sequence). Trimming at V came to 1 base and at J to 7 bases, leaving 4 bases not matched to a gene.

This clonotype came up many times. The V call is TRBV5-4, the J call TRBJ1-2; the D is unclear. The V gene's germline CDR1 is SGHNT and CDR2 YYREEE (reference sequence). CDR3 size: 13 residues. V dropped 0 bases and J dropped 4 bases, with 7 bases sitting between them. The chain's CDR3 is CASSLVGSYGYTF. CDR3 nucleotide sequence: TGTGCCAGCAGCTTGGTCGGGAGCTATGGCTACACCTTC.

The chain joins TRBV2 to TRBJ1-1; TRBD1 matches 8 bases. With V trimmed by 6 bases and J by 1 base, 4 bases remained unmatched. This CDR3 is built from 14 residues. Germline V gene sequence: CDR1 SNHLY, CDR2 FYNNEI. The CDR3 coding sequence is TGTGCCAGCAGGCAGGACAGGGAGAACACTGAAGCTTTCTTT. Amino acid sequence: CASRQDRENTEAFF.

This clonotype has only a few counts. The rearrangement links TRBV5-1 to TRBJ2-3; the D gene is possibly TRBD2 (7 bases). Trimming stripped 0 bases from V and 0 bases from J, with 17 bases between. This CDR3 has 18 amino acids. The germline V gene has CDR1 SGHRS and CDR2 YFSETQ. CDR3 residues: CASSLAVGGGHSTDTQYF. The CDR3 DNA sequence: TGCGCCAGCAGCTTGGCCGTGGGGGGGGGCCACAGCACAGATACGCAGTATTTT.

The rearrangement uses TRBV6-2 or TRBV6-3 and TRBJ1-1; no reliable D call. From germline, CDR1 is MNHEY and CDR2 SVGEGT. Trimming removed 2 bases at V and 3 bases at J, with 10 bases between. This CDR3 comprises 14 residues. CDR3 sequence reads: CASSYVVADTEAFF. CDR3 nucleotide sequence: TGTGCCAGCAGTTACGTTGTTGCAGACACTGAAGCTTTCTTT.